There are many counts of the clone carrying this T cell receptor (beta chain). Its target is not known. This entry belongs to a study of response to subunit inactivated influenza vaccine. Using its own MiXCR run on the RT-PCR reads, TCRdb lists one record per CDR3 protein. Of about 190,000 distinct CDR3 sequences listed, approximately 15% are singletons. Study-wide points: The authors offered the suggestion that each seasonal influenza vaccination recruits few new T cells.

This sample comprised CD8+ T cells sorted from PBMCs, obtained roughly 5 days after vaccination. The source is a man aged 45-65 years who received an inactivated influenza vaccine.

The CDR3 region is CASSLLAGGYEQYF. CDR3 nucleotides: TGTGCCAGCAGTTTGCTGGCGGGGGGTTATGAGCAGTACTTC. The J gene is TRBJ2-7, the V gene TRBV27; 8 bases are shared with TRBD2. The CDR3 covers 14 residues. Germline CDR1 is MNHEY and CDR2 is SMNVEV (reference sequence). Losses at the gene ends were 3 bases for V and 7 bases for J; bases not matched to a gene: 8.